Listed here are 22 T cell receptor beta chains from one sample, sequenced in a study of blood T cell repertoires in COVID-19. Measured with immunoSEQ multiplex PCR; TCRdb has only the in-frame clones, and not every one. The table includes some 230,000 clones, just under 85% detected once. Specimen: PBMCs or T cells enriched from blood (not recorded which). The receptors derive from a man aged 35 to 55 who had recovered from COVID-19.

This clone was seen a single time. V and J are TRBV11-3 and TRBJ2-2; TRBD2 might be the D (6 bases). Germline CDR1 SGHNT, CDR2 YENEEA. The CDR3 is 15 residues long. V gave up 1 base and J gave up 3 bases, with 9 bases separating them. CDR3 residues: CASSLGGTDTGELFF. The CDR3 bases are TGTGCCAGCAGCTTAGGGGGGACTGACACCGGGGAGCTGTTTTTT.

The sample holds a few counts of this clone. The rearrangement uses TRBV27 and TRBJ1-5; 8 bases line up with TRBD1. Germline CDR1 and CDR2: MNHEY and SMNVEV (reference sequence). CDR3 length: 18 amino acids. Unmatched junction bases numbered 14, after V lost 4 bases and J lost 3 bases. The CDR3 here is CASSSIKGQGLSNQPQHF. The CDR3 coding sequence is TGTGCCAGCAGTTCGATCAAAGGACAGGGCCTTTCCAATCAGCCCCAGCATTTT.

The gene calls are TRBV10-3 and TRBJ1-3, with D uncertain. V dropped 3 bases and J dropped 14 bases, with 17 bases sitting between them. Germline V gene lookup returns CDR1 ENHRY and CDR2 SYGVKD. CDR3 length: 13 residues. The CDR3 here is CAISEAGTSLVYF. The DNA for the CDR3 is TGTGCCATCAGTGAAGCGGGCACCTCCCTTGTATATTTT.

The CDR3 region is CASSPRPGDYGYTF. CDR3 DNA: TGTGCCAGCTCACCACGCCCAGGGGATTATGGCTACACCTTC. The genes are TRBV18 and TRBJ1-2, with D perhaps TRBD1 (6 bases). The V gene's germline CDR1 is KGHSH and CDR2 LQKENI. V lost 1 base to trimming and J lost 5 bases, with 11 bases between them. The CDR3 is 14 amino acids. Drawing the rest from reference TRBV18 and TRBJ1-2, the complete variable domain is NAGVMQNPRHLVRRRGQEARLRCSPMKGHSHVYWYRQLPEEGLKFMVYLQKENIIDESGMPKERFSAEFPKEGPSILRIQQVVRGDSAAYFCASSPRPGDYGYTFGSGTRLTVV.

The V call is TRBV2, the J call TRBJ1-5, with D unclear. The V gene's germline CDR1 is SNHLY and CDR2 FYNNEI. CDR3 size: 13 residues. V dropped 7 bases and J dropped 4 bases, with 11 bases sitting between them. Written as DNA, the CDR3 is TGTGCCAGCACCGGGAGAATAAATCAGCCCCAGCATTTT. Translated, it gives CASTGRINQPQHF.

In DNA form, the CDR3 reads TGTGCCTGGAGTCAGGACTCTTCATATGGCTACACCTTC. Amino acid sequence: CAWSQDSSYGYTF. The rearrangement uses TRBV30 and TRBJ1-2; D gene uncertain. CDR1 GTSNPN and CDR2 SVGIG come from the germline V gene (reference sequence). The CDR3 sequence is 13 residues long. Between the trimmed V and J ends, which lost 2 bases and 5 bases, there was a span of 12 bases.

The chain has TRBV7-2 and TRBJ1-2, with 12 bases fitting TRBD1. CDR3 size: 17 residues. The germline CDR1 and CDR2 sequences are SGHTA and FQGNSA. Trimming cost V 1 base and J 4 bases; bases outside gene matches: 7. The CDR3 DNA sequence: TGTGCCAGCAGCTTAGATTGGGACAGGGGGCGACTCTATGGCTACACCTTC. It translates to CASSLDWDRGRLYGYTF.

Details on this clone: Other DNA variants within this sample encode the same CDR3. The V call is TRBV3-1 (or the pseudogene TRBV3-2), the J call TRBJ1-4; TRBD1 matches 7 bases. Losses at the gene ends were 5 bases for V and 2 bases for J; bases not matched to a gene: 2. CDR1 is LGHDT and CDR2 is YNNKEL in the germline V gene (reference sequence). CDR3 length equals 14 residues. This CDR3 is CASSLQGTNEKLFF. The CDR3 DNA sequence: TGTGCCAGCAGCTTACAGGGGACTAATGAAAAACTGTTTTTT.

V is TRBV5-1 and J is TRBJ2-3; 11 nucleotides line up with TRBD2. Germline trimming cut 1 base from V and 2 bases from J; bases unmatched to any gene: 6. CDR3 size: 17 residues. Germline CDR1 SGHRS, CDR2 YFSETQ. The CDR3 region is CASSLPTSGVPTDTQYF. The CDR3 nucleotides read TGCGCCAGCAGCTTGCCGACTAGCGGGGTTCCCACAGATACGCAGTATTTT.

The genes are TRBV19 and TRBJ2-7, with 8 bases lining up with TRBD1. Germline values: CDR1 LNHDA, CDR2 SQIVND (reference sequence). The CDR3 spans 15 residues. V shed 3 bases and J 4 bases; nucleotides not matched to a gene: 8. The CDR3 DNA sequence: TGTGCCAGTAGTATCTCGGCAGGGGGCGTGTACGAGCAGTACTTC. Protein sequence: CASSISAGGVYEQYF.

Written as DNA, the CDR3 is TGTGCCAGCAGACAGGGGGGAGGACAGCCCCAGCATTTT. Protein: CASRQGGGQPQHF. The genes are TRBV27 and TRBJ1-5, with TRBD1 matching 8 bases. This CDR3 spans 13 amino acids. Germline V lookup: CDR1 MNHEY, CDR2 SMNVEV (reference sequence). After removal of 6 bases from V and 7 bases from J, the junction contained 5 bases not matched to a gene.

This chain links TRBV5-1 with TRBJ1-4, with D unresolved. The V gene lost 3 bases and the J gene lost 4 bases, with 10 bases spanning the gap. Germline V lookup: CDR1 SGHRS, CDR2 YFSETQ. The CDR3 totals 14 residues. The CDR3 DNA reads TGCGCCAGCAGCTCTACAGCCTTTAATGAAAAACTGTTTTTT. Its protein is CASSSTAFNEKLFF.

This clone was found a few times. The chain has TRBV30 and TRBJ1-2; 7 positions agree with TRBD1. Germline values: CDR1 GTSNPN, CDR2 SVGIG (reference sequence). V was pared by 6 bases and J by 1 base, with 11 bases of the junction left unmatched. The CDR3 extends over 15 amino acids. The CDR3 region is CACWDRHIFNYGYTF. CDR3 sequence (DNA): TGTGCCTGTTGGGACAGACATATCTTTAACTATGGCTACACCTTC. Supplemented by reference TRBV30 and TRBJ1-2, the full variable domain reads SQTIHQWPATLVQPVGSPLSLECTVEGTSNPNLYWYRQAAGRGLQLLFYSVGIGQISSEVPQNLSASRPQDRQFILSSKKLLLSDSGFYLCACWDRHIFNYGYTFGSGTRLTVV.

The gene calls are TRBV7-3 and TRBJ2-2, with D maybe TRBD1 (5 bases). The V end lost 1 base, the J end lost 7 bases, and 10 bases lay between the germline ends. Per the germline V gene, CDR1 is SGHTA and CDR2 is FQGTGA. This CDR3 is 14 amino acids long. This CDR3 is CASSLSQGGGELFF. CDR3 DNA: TGTGCCAGCAGCTTAAGTCAGGGTGGCGGGGAGCTGTTTTTT.

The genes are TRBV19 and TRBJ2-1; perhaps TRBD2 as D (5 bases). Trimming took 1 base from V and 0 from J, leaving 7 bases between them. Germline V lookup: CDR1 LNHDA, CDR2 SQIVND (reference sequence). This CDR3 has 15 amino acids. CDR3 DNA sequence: TGTGCCAGTAGTATAGCGGGGAGCTCCTACAATGAGCAGTTCTTC. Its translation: CASSIAGSSYNEQFF.

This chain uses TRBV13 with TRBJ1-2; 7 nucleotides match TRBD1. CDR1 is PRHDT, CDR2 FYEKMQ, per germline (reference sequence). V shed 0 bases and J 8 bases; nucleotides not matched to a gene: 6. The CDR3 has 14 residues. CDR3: CASSLGLRGQGYTF. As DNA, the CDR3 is TGTGCCAGCAGCTTAGGCCTGAGGGGGCAAGGCTACACCTTC.

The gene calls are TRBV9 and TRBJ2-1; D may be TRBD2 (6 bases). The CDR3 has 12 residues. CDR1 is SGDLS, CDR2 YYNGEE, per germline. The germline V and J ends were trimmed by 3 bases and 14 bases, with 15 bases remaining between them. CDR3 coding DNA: TGTGCCAGCAGCGACCCCGGGACTTCCAAGTTCTTC. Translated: CASSDPGTSKFF.

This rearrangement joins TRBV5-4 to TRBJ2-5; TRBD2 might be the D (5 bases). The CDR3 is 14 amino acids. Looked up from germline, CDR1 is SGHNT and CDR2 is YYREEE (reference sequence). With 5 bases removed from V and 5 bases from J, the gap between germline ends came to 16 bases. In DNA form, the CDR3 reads TGTGCCAGCAGTGGACGGCTGGGAGTGGAGACCCAGTACTTC. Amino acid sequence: CASSGRLGVETQYF.

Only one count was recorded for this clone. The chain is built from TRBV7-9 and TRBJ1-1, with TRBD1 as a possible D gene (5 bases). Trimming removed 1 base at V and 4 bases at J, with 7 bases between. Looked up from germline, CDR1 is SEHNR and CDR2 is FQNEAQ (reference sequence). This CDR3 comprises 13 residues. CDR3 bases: TGTGCCAGCAGCTTAGACGGGGGCACTGAAGCTTTCTTT. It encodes CASSLDGGTEAFF.

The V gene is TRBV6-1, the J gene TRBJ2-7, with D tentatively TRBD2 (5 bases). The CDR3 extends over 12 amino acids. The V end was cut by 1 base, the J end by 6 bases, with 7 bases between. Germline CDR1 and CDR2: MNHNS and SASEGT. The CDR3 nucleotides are TGTGCCAGCAGTGAAGGGAGGTCCGAGCAGTACTTC. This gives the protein CASSEGRSEQYF.

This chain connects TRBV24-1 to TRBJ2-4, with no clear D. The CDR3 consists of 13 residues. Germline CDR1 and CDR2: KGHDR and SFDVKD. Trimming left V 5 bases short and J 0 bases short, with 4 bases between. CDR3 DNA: TGTGCCACCAGTGGCGGAGCCAAAAACATTCAGTACTTC. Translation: CATSGGAKNIQYF.

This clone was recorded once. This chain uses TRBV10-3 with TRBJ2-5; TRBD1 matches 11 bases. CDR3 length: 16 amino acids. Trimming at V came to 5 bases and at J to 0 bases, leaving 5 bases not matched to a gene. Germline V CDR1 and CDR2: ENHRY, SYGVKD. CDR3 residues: CAISRGQGVYQETQYF. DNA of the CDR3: TGTGCCATCAGTCGGGGACAGGGGGTGTACCAAGAGACCCAGTACTTC.